This T cell receptor (beta chain) was captured by sequencing in a study of blood T cell repertoires in COVID-19. Study overall: Acute and convalescent COVID-19 samples came from the United States, Italy and Spain.

V dropped 5 bases and J dropped 0; count of bases not matched to a gene: 9. CDR1 and CDR2 from the germline V gene are SGHRS and YFSETQ. The CDR3 is 16 amino acids. As processed by the authors: From reference gene primer amplification, estimates of nucleated cell counts were derived. Clones were sequenced by immunoSEQ multiplex PCR, and TCRdb holds only the in-frame ones, with some missing. D and trimming were read from the DNA, whereas the V and J calls and clone size are those reported in that table. The sample lists roughly 120,000 clones, around 86% occurring once. The chain links TRBV5-1 to TRBJ1-1; 8 nucleotides line up with TRBD1. Sequencing used peripheral blood. This receptor was obtained from a human donor in a cohort sampled during active COVID-19. CDR3 sequence reads: CASRPRLTGVNTEAFF. CDR3 bases: TGCGCCAGCAGACCGAGATTGACAGGGGTGAACACTGAAGCTTTCTTT.